This T cell receptor beta chain was documented in a study of cytomegalovirus exposure and HLA in healthy donors. Amplification used 60 Vbeta primers and 13 Jbeta primers. Assay: immunoSEQ multiplex PCR; the TCRdb copy retains only in-frame clones and omits some. The data show over 70,000 clones, roughly 80% seen once. In germline, CDR1 is MNHNS, CDR2 SASEGT. V lost 7 bases, J lost 7 bases, and 7 bases stayed unmatched. This CDR3 has 13 amino acids. Sequencing was done on a sample of PBMCs. This chain connects TRBV6-1 to TRBJ2-5; 9 bases line up with TRBD1. The TCR sequence derives from a woman aged 45-65 years in good health and CMV-seropositive. The CDR3 loop reads CASTGTGIGTQYF. CDR3 sequence (DNA): TGTGCCAGCACCGGGACAGGGATAGGGACCCAGTACTTC.